This record concerns one TCR beta chain sequence. The antigen is not known. Primers included in the PCR were 60 Vbeta and 13 Jbeta primers. Only in-frame clones appear in the TCRdb table, and some are missing; sequencing was by immunoSEQ multiplex PCR. In the table there are 80,000 to 100,000 clones, about 80% of which are singletons. CDR3 length equals 13 residues. Trimming pared 5 bases from V and 2 bases from J, leaving 9 bases between. CDR1 is SGHVS, CDR2 FQNEAQ, per germline. These data are taken from a study of cytomegalovirus exposure and HLA in healthy donors. Study results and caveats: Fewer N-insertions than the roughly 630-donor mean were reportedly shown by an Asian-associated ancestry cluster in a later analysis. Cytomegalovirus association was listed for about 160 TCR beta chains. Further analysis was carried out later, and it showed several of the most significant clusters appearing linked to common viral pathogens.

The clonotype comes from a male donor in good health and CMV-seropositive. Material: PBMCs. The chain links TRBV7-8 to TRBJ2-5; D is possibly TRBD1 (5 bases). CDR3 amino acids: CASSQGRQETQYF. DNA for the CDR3: TGTGCCAGCAGCCAGGGAAGGCAAGAGACCCAGTACTTC.